The 30 T cell receptor beta chains below were found in one sample sequenced in a study of cytomegalovirus exposure and HLA in healthy donors. 13 Jbeta primers and 60 Vbeta primers were used for the PCR. Using immunoSEQ multiplex PCR, the repertoire was profiled, and TCRdb retains in-frame clones only, with some absent. The sample has about 200,000 clones; around 85% are singletons. Source material: PBMCs. The origin of the receptors is a woman between 50 and 59 years old in good health and CMV-seronegative.

DNA of the CDR3: TGTGCCAGCAGCTCGGGGGTCTCTGGAAACACCATATATTTT. It translates to CASSSGVSGNTIYF. This chain joins TRBV7-9 and TRBJ1-3, with D possibly being TRBD1 (5 bases). Trimming took 4 bases from V and 0 from J, leaving 7 bases between them. Germline V gene sequence: CDR1 SEHNR, CDR2 FQNEAQ (reference sequence). This CDR3 spans 14 amino acids.

This chain connects TRBV5-4 to TRBJ2-3; 9 positions agree with TRBD2. V gave up 0 bases and J gave up 8 bases; unmatched junction bases: 10. The CDR3 length is 16 residues. Germline CDR1 reads SGHNT; CDR2 reads YYREEE (reference sequence). CDR3 loop: CASSLGGRAGGGTQYF. The CDR3 bases are TGTGCCAGCAGCTTGGGCGGGAGGGCCGGTGGTGGTACGCAGTATTTT.

This chain joins TRBV27 and TRBJ2-7, with D maybe TRBD2 (6 bases). Deletions cut 4 bases from V and 2 bases from J, with 15 bases between. CDR1 and CDR2 (germline): MNHEY, SMNVEV (reference sequence). The CDR3 contains 15 residues. The CDR3, as DNA: TGTGCCAGCAGTTCGCTTGGCACGGGGGCCTACGAGCAGTACTTC. Encoded protein: CASSSLGTGAYEQYF.

V gene TRBV5-4 combines with J gene TRBJ1-4, with 7 bases that match TRBD1. This CDR3 has 15 amino acids. Germline lookup yields CDR1 SGHNT and CDR2 YYREEE (reference sequence). V shed 0 bases and J 3 bases; nucleotides not matched to a gene: 2. The CDR3 nucleotides read TGTGCCAGCAGCTTGGTGGGACAGTCTAATGAAAAACTGTTTTTT. Amino acid sequence: CASSLVGQSNEKLFF.

This rearrangement joins TRBV28 to TRBJ2-2, with D possibly being TRBD1 (6 bases). The CDR3 is made up of 15 amino acids. V was cut by 9 bases and J by 1 base, with 15 bases left in between. Germline V gives CDR1 MDHEN, CDR2 SYDVKM. CDR3 nucleotide sequence: TGTGCCAGTTCAGCGCCGGGACAGAACACCGGGGAGCTGTTTTTT. This sequence encodes CASSAPGQNTGELFF.

The chain is built from TRBV28 and TRBJ1-1; D is unresolved. Germline V gives CDR1 MDHEN, CDR2 SYDVKM. Trimming left V 5 bases short and J 4 bases short, with 8 bases between. CDR3 size: 12 residues. The CDR3 region has the DNA TGTGCCAGCAGTGGTGGAGGCACTGAAGCTTTCTTT. It codes for CASSGGGTEAFF.

V and J are TRBV6-5 and TRBJ2-3; the D gene is possibly TRBD1 (6 bases). The CDR3 runs 15 residues. V was clipped by 5 bases and J by 6 bases, with 18 bases between them. Germline V gene lookup returns CDR1 MNHEY and CDR2 SVGAGI. The chain's CDR3 is CASSQLDRRHDTQYF. DNA of the CDR3: TGTGCCAGCAGTCAACTTGACAGGCGCCATGATACGCAGTATTTT.

This chain connects TRBV4-3 to TRBJ1-1; TRBD1 is a possible D gene (6 bases). V dropped 0 bases and J dropped 2 bases, with 13 bases sitting between them. The CDR3 is made up of 16 amino acids. The germline V gene encodes CDR1 LGHNA and CDR2 YSLEER. The chain's CDR3 is CASSQDLGASNTEAFF. As DNA, the CDR3 is TGCGCCAGCAGCCAAGATCTGGGGGCAAGCAACACTGAAGCTTTCTTT.

The V and J genes are TRBV5-4 and TRBJ2-5; tentatively, D is TRBD1 (6 bases). The J call may not be correct, given that the DNA end is closer to TRBJ2-7. The CDR3 is 14 amino acids. In germline, CDR1 is SGHNT, CDR2 YYREEE (reference sequence). The CDR3 region has the DNA TGTGCCAGCAGCCGGAAGGGGGAATCCTACGAGCAGTACTTC. Translated: CASSRKGESYEQYF.

The rearrangement links TRBV9 to TRBJ2-1; 7 bases map to TRBD1. The CDR3 runs 16 residues. Germline trimming cut 2 bases from V and 7 bases from J; bases unmatched to any gene: 12. Germline CDR1 SGDLS, CDR2 YYNGEE. CDR3 amino acids: CASSVQGQVKKNEQFF. The CDR3 region has the DNA TGTGCCAGCAGCGTTCAAGGACAGGTAAAAAAGAATGAGCAGTTCTTC.

The sample holds one count of this clone. The chain recombines TRBV9 with TRBJ1-5; 7 bases line up with TRBD1. V lost 5 bases to trimming and J lost 6 bases; unmatched junction nucleotides: 11. This CDR3 is built from 15 residues. Germline V gives CDR1 SGDLS, CDR2 YYNGEE. CDR3 in DNA: TGTGCCAGCAGTGCCGGGACAGAGTTGGGTCAGCCCCAGCATTTT. Residues: CASSAGTELGQPQHF.

J is TRBJ2-4 and V is TRBV5-5; D is perhaps TRBD1 (6 bases). The V end was cut by 0 bases, the J end by 6 bases, with 13 bases between. This CDR3 is 15 amino acids long. Germline CDR1 reads SGHKS; CDR2 reads YYEKEE (reference sequence). CDR3 DNA: TGTGCCAGCAGCTTGGGAGGACAGTTCGGAAACATTCAGTACTTC. As protein: CASSLGGQFGNIQYF.

This clone turned up a few times. The V gene is TRBV28, the J gene TRBJ1-2, with 9 bases identical to TRBD1. CDR3 size: 14 residues. Germline CDR1 is MDHEN and CDR2 is SYDVKM. V dropped 8 bases and J dropped 4; count of bases not matched to a gene: 8. This CDR3 is CASAGQGFFYGYTF. CDR3 nucleotide sequence: TGTGCCAGCGCGGGACAGGGCTTTTTCTATGGCTACACCTTC.

This clone was observed a few times. V and J are TRBV6-6 and TRBJ2-7; TRBD2 agrees at 7 bases. Germline CDR1 MNHNY, CDR2 SVGAGI (reference sequence). The V and J ends lost 2 bases and 2 bases, in that order; junction bases with no gene match: 6. The CDR3 extends over 15 amino acids. The CDR3 nucleotides read TGTGCCAGCAGTTACAGTCTAGCGGCTACCTACGAGCAGTACTTC. Protein sequence: CASSYSLAATYEQYF.

CDR3 residues: CASSQGLAGYNEQFF. Here the CDR3 DNA reads TGCGCCAGCAGCCAAGGCCTAGCGGGTTACAATGAGCAGTTCTTC. The chain couples TRBV4-1 to TRBJ2-1, with 8 bases lining up with TRBD2. The length of the CDR3 is 15 residues. The V segment lost 1 base and the J segment 4 bases; nucleotides outside the gene matches: 3. The germline gives CDR1 MGHRA, CDR2 YSYEKL.

This sequence joins TRBV18 and TRBJ2-5, with 7 bases matching TRBD1. Germline CDR1 reads KGHSH; CDR2 reads LQKENI. The CDR3 is made up of 14 amino acids. V was pared by 2 bases and J by 4 bases, with 4 bases of the junction left unmatched. Here the CDR3 reads CASSPLGQTETQYF. The CDR3 nucleotides read TGTGCCAGCTCACCATTGGGACAGACAGAGACCCAGTACTTC.

This clone was counted a few times. The chain employs TRBV10-1 and TRBJ2-5; a possible D gene is TRBD1 (6 bases). The CDR3 runs to 20 residues. Germline-derived CDR1 and CDR2 are WNHNN and SYGVQD (reference sequence). Trimming took off 1 base at V and 2 bases at J, with 26 bases between the two ends. Written as DNA, the CDR3 is TGCGCCAGCAGTGAGTTAAGGGGGAAGGACTCTCCAAGGTGGCAAGAGACCCAGTACTTC. Translating it yields CASSELRGKDSPRWQETQYF.

This clone has just a few counts. This chain links TRBV29-1 with TRBJ2-5, with TRBD1 matching 9 bases. The length of the CDR3 is 15 residues. After removal of 4 bases from V and 7 bases from J, the junction contained 13 bases not matched to a gene. CDR1 and CDR2 (germline): SQVTM, ANQGSEA. The CDR3 DNA follows: TGCAGCGTTGTAAGGACAGGGGCCCTCGGAGGGACCCAGTACTTC. Translated, it gives CSVVRTGALGGTQYF.

This clone was detected only a few times. V gene TRBV7-8 combines with J gene TRBJ2-5; D is perhaps TRBD2 (5 bases). Germline-derived CDR1 and CDR2 are SGHVS and FQNEAQ. V was cut by 2 bases and J by 0 bases, with 10 bases left in between. The CDR3 is 15 amino acids. The CDR3 DNA sequence: TGTGCCAGCAGCTTAAATGTGGGAGACCAAGAGACCCAGTACTTC. Encoded protein: CASSLNVGDQETQYF. The full variable domain, rest sourced from reference TRBV7-8 and TRBJ2-5, is GAGVSQSPRYKVAKRGQDVALRCDPISGHVSLFWYQQALGQGPEFLTYFQNEAQLDKSGLPSDRFFAERPEGSVSTLKIQRTQQEDSAVYLCASSLNVGDQETQYFGPGTRLLVL.

The sample holds one count of this clone. The junction shows a germline mismatch at one end, possibly a read error. This chain connects TRBV7-9 to TRBJ2-7, with 12 bases fitting TRBD2. Germline CDR1 is SEHNR and CDR2 is FQNEAQ (reference sequence). The length of the CDR3 is 17 residues. The CDR3 protein is CSSSLGVTSGRQYEQYF. As DNA, the CDR3 is TGTTCCAGCAGCTTAGGGGTTACTAGCGGGAGGCAGTACGAGCAGTACTTC.

The chain joins TRBV6-6 to TRBJ1-1; D remains ambiguous. Germline V gene data show CDR1 as MNHNY and CDR2 as SVGAGI (reference sequence). V was pared by 0 bases and J by 2 bases, with 10 bases between. The CDR3 totals 15 residues. Here the CDR3 reads CASSYSRRSNTEAFF. CDR3 sequence (DNA): TGTGCCAGCAGTTACTCGAGACGGAGTAACACTGAAGCTTTCTTT.

This clone was seen a single time. The V and J genes are TRBV5-5 and TRBJ1-1; D not resolved. Germline V gives CDR1 SGHKS, CDR2 YYEKEE (reference sequence). Trimming took off 4 bases at V and 4 bases at J, with 11 bases between the two ends. The CDR3 is 13 residues long. CDR3 nucleotide sequence: TGTGCCAGCAGCAGACCAGGAAGCACTGAAGCTTTCTTT. It yields the protein CASSRPGSTEAFF.

The chain recombines TRBV6-4 with TRBJ2-1; 7 bases fit TRBD2. Germline V lookup: CDR1 MRHNA, CDR2 SNTAGT. The CDR3 loop spans 13 amino acids. The trim removed 5 bases at V and 7 bases at J, leaving 5 bases unmatched. The CDR3 nucleotides read TGTGCCAGCAGTCCCTTGGGGGGGAATGAGCAGTTCTTC. Translated: CASSPLGGNEQFF.

The rearrangement joins TRBV7-9 to TRBJ1-1, with unresolved D. V was clipped by 1 base and J by 8 bases, with 8 bases between them. Germline V gene sequence: CDR1 SEHNR, CDR2 FQNEAQ (reference sequence). CDR3 size: 12 residues. CDR3 bases: TGTGCCAGCAGCTTAGTTCAGTGGGAAGCTTTCTTT. This codes for CASSLVQWEAFF.

The CDR3 here is CASSLSPGINTEAFF. The CDR3 nucleotides read TGTGCCAGCAGTTTATCCCCCGGGATAAATACTGAAGCTTTCTTT. The chain combines TRBV27 with TRBJ1-1; no clear D. V gave up 0 bases and J gave up 5 bases, with 13 bases separating them. This CDR3 region has 15 residues. CDR1 and CDR2 from the germline V gene are MNHEY and SMNVEV (reference sequence).

This clone was seen only a few times. DNA for the CDR3: TGTGCCAGCAGCTTTAATTTAGGGACAGGGGGCGTCCTGAACACTGAAGCTTTCTTT. Translated: CASSFNLGTGGVLNTEAFF. The V call is TRBV11-2, the J call TRBJ1-1; TRBD1 agrees at 12 bases. The CDR3 covers 19 residues. V was pared by 3 bases and J by 0 bases, with 11 bases of the junction left unmatched. The germline gives CDR1 SGHAT, CDR2 FQNNGV.

CDR3 sequence reads: CASSPRTGYNYGYTF. In DNA, the CDR3 is TGTGCCAGCAGCCCCAGGACAGGCTACAACTATGGCTACACCTTC. This chain uses TRBV7-9 with TRBJ1-2, with 7 bases lining up with TRBD1. Germline V gene lookup returns CDR1 SEHNR and CDR2 FQNEAQ (reference sequence). The junction had 8 bases not matched to a gene; V was cut back by 5 bases and J by 2 bases. There are 15 residues in the CDR3.

Written as DNA, the CDR3 is TGTGCCAGCAGCTTGGGCGGCAAAAACATTCAGTACTTC. Translating it yields CASSLGGKNIQYF. The V call is TRBV5-4, the J call TRBJ2-4; no firm D call. The length of the CDR3 is 13 residues. Between the trimmed V and J ends, which lost 0 bases and 3 bases, there was a span of 4 bases. CDR1 is SGHNT, CDR2 YYREEE, per germline (reference sequence).

The rearrangement uses TRBV23-1 and TRBJ2-3; D possibly corresponds to TRBD1 (6 bases). TRBV23-1 is designated an ORF whose function remains uncertain. Trimming removed 7 bases from V and 0 bases from J, with 11 bases in between. This CDR3 has 14 amino acids. The CDR3 DNA sequence: TGCGCCAGCACCAGGGGCAGAAGCACAGATACGCAGTATTTT. This sequence encodes CASTRGRSTDTQYF.

V is TRBV9 and J is TRBJ2-1; a weak D match, TRBD2 (7 bases). The CDR3 is 16 amino acids. Germline CDR1 SGDLS, CDR2 YYNGEE. Deletions cut 3 bases from V and 5 bases from J, with 18 bases between. The DNA of the CDR3 is TGTGCCAGCAGCGCCGGGGGGCTAGCGACCGACAATGAGCAGTTCTTC. This gives the protein CASSAGGLATDNEQFF. Variable domain in full (rest from reference TRBV9 and TRBJ2-1): DSGVTQTPKHLITATGQRVTLRCSPRSGDLSVYWYQQSLDQGLQFLIQYYNGEERAKGNILERFSAQQFPDLHSELNLSSLELGDSALYFCASSAGGLATDNEQFFGPGTRLTVL.